One and the same sample provided the 20 T cell receptor beta chains below, sequenced in a study of blood T cell repertoires in COVID-19. The repertoire was sequenced with immunoSEQ multiplex PCR; TCRdb's copy has only in-frame clones and lacks some. The repertoire has about 200,000 clones, 81% of them found once; the top ten carry roughly 8%. Sequencing was done on a sample of peripheral blood. The receptors shown here come from a woman aged 80 or over with acute or convalescent COVID-19.

The chain joins TRBV24-1 to TRBJ2-1; 12 bases fit TRBD1. CDR1 and CDR2 (germline): KGHDR, SFDVKD. The CDR3 runs 16 residues. With 3 bases clipped from V and 7 bases from J, the junction kept 6 bases outside the gene matches. The DNA of the CDR3 is TGTGCCACCAGTGATCTGGGGACAGGGGGCTGGAATGAGCAGTTCTTC. Translated: CATSDLGTGGWNEQFF.

V gene TRBV3-1 (or the pseudogene TRBV3-2) combines with J gene TRBJ1-2; tentatively, D is TRBD1 (5 bases). In germline, CDR1 is LGHDT, CDR2 YNNKEL (reference sequence). The V end was cut by 4 bases, the J end by 6 bases, with 12 bases between. CDR3 size: 13 residues. CDR3 region: CASSLEGRNGYTF. The DNA of the CDR3 is TGTGCCAGCAGCCTGGAGGGGAGGAATGGCTACACCTTC.

CDR3 loop: CASQRVTTGGNSPLHF. The CDR3 coding sequence is TGTGCCAGCCAGCGTGTTACTACAGGGGGAAATTCACCCCTCCACTTT. This chain uses TRBV27 with TRBJ1-6, with TRBD1 identical over 8 bases. After removal of 8 bases from V and 7 bases from J, the junction contained 13 bases not matched to a gene. In germline, CDR1 is MNHEY, CDR2 SMNVEV (reference sequence). CDR3 length: 16 residues.

The CDR3 is CASSLQVNTGELFF. The CDR3 DNA is TGTGCCAGCAGCTTACAGGTGAACACCGGGGAGCTGTTTTTT. The chain links TRBV7-7 to TRBJ2-2; D is uncertain. Per the germline V gene, CDR1 is SSHAT and CDR2 is FNYEAQ (reference sequence). This CDR3 is built from 14 residues. Trimming left V 2 bases short and J 1 base short, with 5 bases between.

The rearrangement links TRBV7-6 to TRBJ1-2; 12 bases line up with TRBD1. The V and J ends lost 3 bases and 3 bases, in that order; junction bases with no gene match: 5. The CDR3 has 16 amino acids. CDR1 is SGHVS, CDR2 FNYEAQ, per germline. CDR3: CASSFSGQGAYYGYTF. CDR3 DNA: TGTGCCAGCAGCTTCTCGGGACAGGGGGCTTACTATGGCTACACCTTC.

V and J are TRBV6-5 and TRBJ2-7, with D perhaps matching TRBD2 (5 bases). Trimming took 0 bases from V and 2 from J, leaving 14 bases between them. Germline-derived CDR1 and CDR2 are MNHEY and SVGAGI. CDR3 length: 16 amino acids. In DNA form, the CDR3 reads TGTGCCAGCAGTTACTCGAGAAACGGGGAACCCTACGAGCAGTACTTC. Translated, it gives CASSYSRNGEPYEQYF.

This clone was seen only a few times. The rearrangement uses TRBV11-2 and TRBJ2-7; TRBD1 might be the D (5 bases). There are 13 residues in the CDR3. Trimming pared 4 bases from V and 5 bases from J, leaving 12 bases between. Germline V lookup: CDR1 SGHAT, CDR2 FQNNGV. DNA of the CDR3: TGTGCCAGCAGCTCAAGGACATCTGACGAGCAGTACTTC. Protein sequence: CASSSRTSDEQYF. Supplemented by reference TRBV11-2 and TRBJ2-7, the full variable domain reads EAGVAQSPRYKIIEKRQSVAFWCNPISGHATLYWYQQILGQGPKLLIQFQNNGVVDDSQLPKDRFSAERLKGVDSTLKIQPAKLEDSAVYLCASSSRTSDEQYFGPGTRLTVT.

V and J are TRBV3-1 (or the pseudogene TRBV3-2) and TRBJ2-1; 12 positions match TRBD1. CDR3 length equals 16 residues. The germline CDR1 and CDR2 sequences are LGHDT and YNNKEL (reference sequence). After removal of 3 bases from V and 9 bases from J, the junction contained 9 bases not matched to a gene. The DNA of the CDR3 is TGTGCCAGCAGCCAGGCCGGGACAGGGGGCTCGAGTGAGCAGTTCTTC. This encodes CASSQAGTGGSSEQFF.

The gene calls are TRBV12-3 or TRBV12-4 and TRBJ2-1, with 7 positions matching TRBD2. The CDR3 has 13 residues. The V segment lost 5 bases and the J segment 9 bases; nucleotides outside the gene matches: 7. The CDR3 region has the DNA TGTGCCAGCAGTCCGGGACTACTTGGTGAGCAGTTCTTC. This encodes CASSPGLLGEQFF.

This chain links TRBV11-1 with TRBJ2-5; TRBD2 matches at 9 bases. The CDR3 is made up of 19 amino acids. Looked up from germline, CDR1 is SGHAT and CDR2 is FQDESV (reference sequence). Unmatched junction bases numbered 14, after V lost 0 bases and J lost 3 bases. CDR3 nucleotide sequence: TGTGCCAGCAGCTTAGCGCTCTTTGCGGGGGGGCGAATAGAAGAGACCCAGTACTTC. Protein sequence: CASSLALFAGGRIEETQYF. Based on the CDR3 plus reference TRBV11-1 and TRBJ2-5, the full variable domain is EAEVAQSPRYKITEKSQAVAFWCDPISGHATLYWYRQILGQGPELLVQFQDESVVDDSQLPKDRFSAERLKGVDSTLKIQPAELGDSAMYLCASSLALFAGGRIEETQYFGPGTRLLVL.

The chain couples TRBV25-1 to TRBJ2-2; 7 bases map to TRBD1. Trimming took 3 bases from V and 7 from J; bases not matched to a gene: 11. In germline, CDR1 is MGHDK, CDR2 SYGVNS. This CDR3 comprises 16 residues. CDR3 region: CASSESHTGAGGELFF. The CDR3 DNA reads TGTGCCAGCAGTGAGTCTCACACAGGGGCTGGCGGGGAGCTGTTTTTT.

The chain carries TRBV30 and TRBJ2-7; D is perhaps TRBD2 (6 bases). CDR1 and CDR2 from the germline V gene are GTSNPN and SVGIG (reference sequence). The CDR3 has 14 residues. V was pared by 0 bases and J by 3 bases, with 12 bases between. The CDR3 sequence: CAWSVGGPLYEQYF. Here the CDR3 DNA reads TGTGCCTGGAGTGTAGGAGGGCCCCTCTACGAGCAGTACTTC.

The chain is built from TRBV2 and TRBJ2-1; D not certain. The ends were cut back, 7 bases at V and 4 bases at J, with 17 bases in the middle. The CDR3 consists of 15 residues. CDR1 and CDR2 from the germline V gene are SNHLY and FYNNEI. The CDR3 here is CASNQASNEYNEQFF. The CDR3 bases are TGTGCCAGCAATCAGGCTTCGAACGAGTACAATGAGCAGTTCTTC.

The chain uses TRBV2 and TRBJ2-7; a possible D gene is TRBD2 (5 bases). The germline gives CDR1 SNHLY, CDR2 FYNNEI. V lost 6 bases to trimming and J lost 7 bases, with 16 bases between them. The CDR3 sequence is 13 residues long. CDR3 loop: CASSLYPTGEQYF. CDR3 in DNA: TGTGCCAGCAGCCTGTACCCTACGGGGGAGCAGTACTTC.

The rearrangement links TRBV12-3 or TRBV12-4 to TRBJ1-1; the D gene is possibly TRBD1 (5 bases). There are 13 residues in the CDR3. Trimming pared 6 bases from V and 1 base from J, leaving 9 bases between. In nucleotides, the CDR3 is TGTGCCAGCAGGGGGGGATCGAACACTGAAGCTTTCTTT. Translating it yields CASRGGSNTEAFF.

This clone turned up a few times. The gene calls are TRBV10-3 and TRBJ2-7; D is possibly TRBD1 (6 bases). The CDR3 is made up of 14 amino acids. Trimming pared 5 bases from V and 0 bases from J, leaving 11 bases between. The V gene's germline CDR1 is ENHRY and CDR2 SYGVKD. The CDR3 nucleotides are TGTGCCATCAGTCGACAGGAACGCTCCTACGAGCAGTACTTC. This translates into CAISRQERSYEQYF.

The chain employs TRBV5-1 and TRBJ2-7; TRBD1 agrees at 10 bases. The junction had 9 bases not matched to a gene; V was cut back by 0 bases and J by 6 bases. CDR3 length equals 16 residues. The germline V gene encodes CDR1 SGHRS and CDR2 YFSETQ. CDR3 region: CASSLAPTGGRGEQYF. CDR3 nucleotides: TGCGCCAGCAGCTTGGCTCCGACAGGGGGCCGTGGCGAGCAGTACTTC.

Of note for this clone: The same CDR3 also results from other DNA sequences found in this sample. V gene TRBV29-1 combines with J gene TRBJ2-5; tentative D call: TRBD2 (6 bases). The germline CDR1 and CDR2 sequences are SQVTM and ANQGSEA. The length of the CDR3 is 11 residues. The V and J ends lost 2 bases and 5 bases respectively, with 6 bases between them. CDR3 coding DNA: TGCAGCGTTGAACGGGGGGAGACCCAGTACTTC. Translation: CSVERGETQYF.

The V call is TRBV28, the J call TRBJ1-4, with 9 bases matching TRBD1. Germline V gene data show CDR1 as MDHEN and CDR2 as SYDVKM. CDR3 length: 17 residues. The J segment lost 8 bases and the V segment lost 4 bases, leaving 14 bases of the junction unmatched. The DNA for the CDR3 is TGTGCCAGCAGTTCGGGCGTCCCGGGACAGGGATCGGAAAAACTGTTTTTT. Amino acids: CASSSGVPGQGSEKLFF.

The chain links TRBV5-1 to TRBJ2-7; D is possibly TRBD1 (6 bases). This CDR3 contains 17 residues. Germline V gene data show CDR1 as SGHRS and CDR2 as YFSETQ. Trimming removed 3 bases from V and 3 bases from J, with 22 bases in between. In nucleotides, the CDR3 is TGCGCCAGCAGCTCACTACCCCTGGACAGTACCTACTACGAGCAGTACTTC. It is translated as CASSSLPLDSTYYEQYF.